This T cell receptor (beta chain) was captured by sequencing in a study of technical replicates of blood from several donors. The germline V and J ends were trimmed by 5 bases and 2 bases, with 16 bases remaining between them. CDR3 length: 16 residues. Germline V gives CDR1 SGHVS, CDR2 FQNEAQ. Method: immunoSEQ multiplex PCR; TCRdb's copy keeps in-frame clones and lacks some. Seen here are about 76,000 clones, about 86% observed once, and the top ten hold about 5.1%. V is TRBV7-8 and J is TRBJ2-1, with D possibly matching TRBD1 (5 bases). Sequenced input: PBMCs. This receptor was obtained from a human donor in good health. Some clones in this sample may be carry-over from other donors' samples. The CDR3 DNA is TGTGCCAGCAGCCCAGCCCCGACAGAAACCTACAATGAGCAGTTCTTC. The encoded protein is CASSPAPTETYNEQFF.